Below, 9 T cell receptor beta chains from the same sample are listed, as sequenced in a study of T-cell memory formation after mild COVID-19. TCRdb analysed the 5' RACE reads with MiXCR anew, one entry per CDR3 protein. The data contain hundreds of thousands of distinct CDR3 sequences, 20% to 30% of them singletons. The sample taken for sequencing was PBMCs or a T cell subset sorted from them (not recorded which). These receptors were taken from an adult woman who had mild COVID-19 (a few samples of this study predate the infection). Cell type and time point are not known.

The rearrangement links TRBV24-1 to TRBJ2-1, with D perhaps given as TRBD1 or TRBD2 (5 bases each). Trimming pared 3 bases from V and 0 bases from J, leaving 17 bases between. The CDR3 loop spans 18 amino acids. Looked up from germline, CDR1 is KGHDR and CDR2 is SFDVKD. This CDR3 is CATSDPGGQASSYNEQFF. The DNA of the CDR3 is TGTGCCACCAGTGATCCCGGAGGACAAGCGAGCTCCTACAATGAGCAGTTCTTC.

This clonotype has at least ten counts. The DNA for the CDR3 is TGCGCCAGCAGCCAAGGGACTAGCGGGGGGTGGGATACGCAGTATTTT. It codes for CASSQGTSGGWDTQYF. This chain links TRBV4-1 with TRBJ2-3, with TRBD2 matching over 14 bases. CDR3 length: 16 amino acids. Germline CDR1 MGHRA, CDR2 YSYEKL. J lost 6 bases, V lost 1 base, and 3 bases had no gene match.

As to this clonotype: It is unclear where the CDR3 begins or ends on the DNA, so no DNA is shown, and the CDR3 is as TCRdb lists it. The rearrangement links TRBV12-3 or TRBV12-4 to TRBJ2-3; TRBD2 is taken as the D call from the table, unchecked against the DNA. 17 amino acids form the CDR3, both terminal residues included. CDR3 protein: CASSWDRWASGTPGEYF.

This clonotype was observed a handful of times. The chain combines TRBV4-2 with TRBJ1-2; D may be TRBD1 (5 bases). V lost 0 bases and J lost 2, with 10 bases in between. This CDR3 has 15 residues. Per the germline V gene, CDR1 is LGHNA and CDR2 is YNFKEQ. CDR3 nucleotides: TGTGCCAGCAGCCAAGATACAGGCACAAACTATGGCTACACCTTC. It specifies CASSQDTGTNYGYTF.

The chain joins TRBV6-1 to TRBJ2-7; D uncertain. The CDR3 is 12 residues long. Germline CDR1 is MNHNS and CDR2 is SASEGT. Trimming cost V 4 bases and J 6 bases, with 10 bases left between them. This CDR3 reads CASSAVGAEQYF. The CDR3 nucleotides read TGTGCCAGCAGTGCGGTCGGTGCCGAGCAGTACTTC.

The chain couples TRBV7-9 to TRBJ1-1; D is perhaps TRBD1 (5 bases). The CDR3 is made up of 13 amino acids. Trimming stripped 11 bases from V and 1 base from J, with 14 bases between. Germline V gene data show CDR1 as SEHNR and CDR2 as FQNEAQ (reference sequence). The CDR3 loop reads CAGAGQGNTEAFF. The CDR3 DNA reads TGTGCCGGGGCGGGGCAGGGGAACACTGAAGCTTTCTTT.

This clonotype came up a few times. The chain uses TRBV7-2 and TRBJ2-1; 7 positions agree with TRBD2. Trimming removed 3 bases from V and 1 base from J; junction bases left unmatched: 6. Germline CDR1 SGHTA, CDR2 FQGNSA. The CDR3 contains 16 residues. CDR3 sequence (DNA): TGTGCCAGCAGCTTTACTGGGAGGGAATCCTACAATGAGCAGTTCTTC. It specifies CASSFTGRESYNEQFF.

The rearrangement links TRBV3-1 to TRBJ1-4, with D possibly being TRBD1 (6 bases). V was clipped by 2 bases and J by 7 bases, with 14 bases between them. Per germline, CDR1 LGHDT and CDR2 YNNKEL (reference sequence). The CDR3 is made up of 15 amino acids. In DNA form, the CDR3 reads TGTGCCAGCAGCCAACTGACAGGCGTTGGTGAAAAACTGTTTTTT. Translating it yields CASSQLTGVGEKLFF.

This clonotype was observed a few times. This chain links TRBV12-3 or TRBV12-4 with TRBJ2-1; the D is unclear. V lost 1 base and J 8 bases, leaving 15 bases between the germline ends. The CDR3 length is 15 residues. In DNA, the CDR3 is TGTGCCAGCAGTTTAGTTGGGGTAGGAGTGCATGAGCAGTTCTTC. This sequence encodes CASSLVGVGVHEQFF.